This T cell receptor (beta chain) was documented in a study of blood T cell repertoires in COVID-19. Clones were read by immunoSEQ multiplex PCR, and TCRdb kept only the in-frame ones, dropping some. The data contain hundreds of thousands of clones, roughly 89% of them singletons. Looked up from germline, CDR1 is SGHVS and CDR2 is FQNEAQ. The CDR3 has 15 amino acids. V lost 5 bases and J lost 4, with 18 bases in between. This sequence originates from a man aged 18 to 35 with COVID-19, enrolled during active disease. The specimen was peripheral blood. J is TRBJ2-7 and V is TRBV7-8; weak D call: TRBD2 (6 bases). This CDR3 is CASSPGETGWYEQYF. CDR3 in DNA: TGTGCCAGCAGCCCGGGGGAGACGGGCTGGTACGAGCAGTACTTC.